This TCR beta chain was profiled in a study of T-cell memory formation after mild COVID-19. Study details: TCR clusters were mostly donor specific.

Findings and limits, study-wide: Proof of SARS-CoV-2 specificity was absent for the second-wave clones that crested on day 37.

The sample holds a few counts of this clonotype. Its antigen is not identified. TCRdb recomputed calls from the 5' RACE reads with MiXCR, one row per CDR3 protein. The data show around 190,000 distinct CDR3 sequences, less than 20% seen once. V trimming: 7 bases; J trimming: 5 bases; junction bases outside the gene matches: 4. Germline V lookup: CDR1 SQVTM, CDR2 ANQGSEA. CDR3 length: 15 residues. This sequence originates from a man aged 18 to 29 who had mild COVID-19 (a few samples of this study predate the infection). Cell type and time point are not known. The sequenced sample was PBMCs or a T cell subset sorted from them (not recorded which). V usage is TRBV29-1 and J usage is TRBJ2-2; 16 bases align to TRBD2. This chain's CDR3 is CSAGTSGGGTGELFF. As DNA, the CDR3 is TGCAGCGCTGGGACTAGCGGGGGGGGAACCGGGGAGCTGTTTTTT.